This T cell receptor (beta chain) was recovered during a study of somatic mutations in cytotoxic T cells in rheumatoid arthritis. Findings and limits, study-wide: Among patients with rheumatoid arthritis, but not healthy controls, CD8+ clonality increased with age.

Method: immunoSEQ multiplex PCR; TCRdb's copy keeps in-frame clones and lacks some. The sample lists 10,000 to 12,000 clones, around four fifths seen once, with about a fifth in the top ten. Notes on this clone: The antigen remains unidentified.

V was pared by 1 base and J by 5 bases, with 12 bases between. CDR1 and CDR2 (germline): LGHNA, YSLEER. The CDR3 runs 15 residues. The sequenced material came from CD8+ T cells sorted from blood. V is TRBV4-3 and J is TRBJ2-4; D possibly corresponds to TRBD2 (5 bases). The TCR was taken from a man aged 45 to 65 in good health. The CDR3 region has the DNA TGCGCCAGCAGCCAAGCAACGGGATTTGAAAACATTCAGTACTTC. The encoded protein is CASSQATGFENIQYF.